This T cell receptor beta chain was sequenced in a study of T cell repertoires in cytomegalovirus infection (dated by TCRdb to the late 2010s). With regard to the full study: The peptide stimulations were aimed at well-studied HLA-B-restricted epitopes as well as recently identified HLA-C-restricted CMV epitopes, whose presentation resists viral immunomodulation. The HLA type of each donor mattered for the analysis, because public TCR beta signatures pointed to carriage of CMV infection along with the matching HLA type. The research as a whole found: In the ex vivo response, HLA-C-restricted CMV-specific TCR beta clonotypes were dominant, and in two of eight donors the single most frequent clonotype came from this HLA-C-restricted group. Cumulative frequency of public TCR beta family members discriminated carriers of CMV infection plus the relevant HLA type in this cohort and an independent approximately 360-donor cohort.

Read against the paper, the sample's treatment or condition label means: in vitro stimulation with specific CMV peptide epitopes to enrich CMV-specific T cells. This clonotype was seen many times. What this receptor recognizes is not known. Base qualities are missing; no much larger clone stands one base away. The reads were generated on an Illumina HiSeq 1500. The raw public data were reprocessed by TCRdb itself: fastp quality trimming at Q25, MiXCR clonotype calling, in-frame beta chains only. Merged by CDR3 protein, the rows form single entries marked with the most common genes and DNA. A total of approximately 270,000 distinct CDR3 sequences appear in this sample, less than 25% of them only once. The ten largest clones add up to roughly 20% of the sample. From the germline V gene, CDR1 is SGHVS and CDR2 is FQNEAQ. The CDR3 sequence holds 14 residues, the cysteine and phenylalanine included. Only CDR3 DNA is held: 42 bases, read in frame from base 1. The V end gives up 4 bases and the J end 4 bases, leaving 5 bases in the junction not matched to a gene.

Here the sequenced sample was cultured PBMCs, taken from culture after CMV antigen stimulation. The chain employs TRBV7-8 and TRBJ1-2; 8 bases in the junction line up with TRBD1. This clonotype was sampled from a human donor in good health (CMV status not recorded). Some clones in this sample may be carry-over from other donors' samples. At the DNA level, the sequence is TGTGCCAGCAGCTCGGACAGGGACGCCTATGGCTACACCTTC. Its coded protein is CASSSDRDAYGYTF.